This entry features one T cell receptor beta chain sequence. The antigen is unknown. It was with 60 Vbeta and 13 Jbeta primers that the PCR ran. Clones were read by immunoSEQ multiplex PCR, and TCRdb kept only the in-frame ones, dropping some. The profile covers tens of thousands of clones, with over 70% appearing a single time and 4.5% to 7% taken by the ten largest. The entry originates in a study of cytomegalovirus exposure and HLA in healthy donors. Study-level background: In an early release, HLA-typed donors contributed about 79 million unique TCR sequences.

Study findings and constraints: Rarity held for most TCR sequences, but there were some public TCRs that occurred in many donors. About 87% or about 30% of the time was how often most TCR beta V segments were productive, according to an earlier analysis.

Sequenced input: PBMCs. The TCR sequence derives from a male donor in good health and CMV-seropositive.

This CDR3 reads CASSLEPRQPYEQYF. The CDR3 DNA reads TGTGCCAGCAGCTTAGAACCGAGGCAACCCTACGAGCAGTACTTC. The V gene is TRBV7-8, the J gene TRBJ2-7; D gene uncertain. V shed 1 base and J shed 2 bases, with 12 bases lying between them. CDR1 is SGHVS and CDR2 is FQNEAQ in the germline V gene. There are 15 residues in the CDR3.